This record concerns one T cell receptor (beta chain) sequence. In this sample, this clone turned up once. Its antigen specificity is not known. Base qualities are not at hand, and no much larger clone is one base apart. From the cysteine through the phenylalanine, the CDR3 covers 15 amino acids. Left in the record is the CDR3 DNA by itself, 45 bases read in frame from the first base. CDR1 and CDR2 were assigned from the germline V gene (reference sequence) as SEHNR and FQNEAQ. Ends trimmed: V by 5 bases, J by 4 bases; bases unmatched to a gene: 8. This record belongs to a study of T cell changes during pregnancy in multiple sclerosis (dated 2019 in TCRdb). For the wider study: In women with multiple sclerosis, the researchers looked at how the T cell repertoire shifted as pregnancy progressed.

Receptors were amplified or captured by the immunoSEQ multiplex PCR assay. The source is immuneACCESS, and TCRdb retained only in-frame sequences with V and J called. Part of the clones is not carried over; for the studies checked, unresolved V genes explain less than half of this, and the remainder is unexplained. This sample gives about 51,000 clones in total; almost 95% of them show up just once. The ten largest clonotypes hold about 0.67% of the sample. This clonotype was sampled from a female donor with multiple sclerosis, enrolled in a pregnancy study. Here the chain combines TRBV7-9 and TRBJ2-5; TRBD2 agrees with 9 junctional bases. Specimen: CD4+ T cells from peripheral blood mononuclear cells, collected in the third trimester of pregnancy. CDR3 protein: CASSIGTSILETQYF. The base sequence is TGTGCCAGCAGCATAGGGACTAGCATTTTAGAGACCCAGTACTTC. With all but the CDR3 taken from the reference TRBV7-9 and TRBJ2-5 genes, the full variable domain is: DTGVSQNPRHKITKRGQNVTFRCDPISEHNRLYWYRQTLGQGPEFLTYFQNEAQLEKSRLLSDRFSAERPKGSFSTLEIQRTEQGDSAMYLCASSIGTSILETQYFGPGTRLLVL.